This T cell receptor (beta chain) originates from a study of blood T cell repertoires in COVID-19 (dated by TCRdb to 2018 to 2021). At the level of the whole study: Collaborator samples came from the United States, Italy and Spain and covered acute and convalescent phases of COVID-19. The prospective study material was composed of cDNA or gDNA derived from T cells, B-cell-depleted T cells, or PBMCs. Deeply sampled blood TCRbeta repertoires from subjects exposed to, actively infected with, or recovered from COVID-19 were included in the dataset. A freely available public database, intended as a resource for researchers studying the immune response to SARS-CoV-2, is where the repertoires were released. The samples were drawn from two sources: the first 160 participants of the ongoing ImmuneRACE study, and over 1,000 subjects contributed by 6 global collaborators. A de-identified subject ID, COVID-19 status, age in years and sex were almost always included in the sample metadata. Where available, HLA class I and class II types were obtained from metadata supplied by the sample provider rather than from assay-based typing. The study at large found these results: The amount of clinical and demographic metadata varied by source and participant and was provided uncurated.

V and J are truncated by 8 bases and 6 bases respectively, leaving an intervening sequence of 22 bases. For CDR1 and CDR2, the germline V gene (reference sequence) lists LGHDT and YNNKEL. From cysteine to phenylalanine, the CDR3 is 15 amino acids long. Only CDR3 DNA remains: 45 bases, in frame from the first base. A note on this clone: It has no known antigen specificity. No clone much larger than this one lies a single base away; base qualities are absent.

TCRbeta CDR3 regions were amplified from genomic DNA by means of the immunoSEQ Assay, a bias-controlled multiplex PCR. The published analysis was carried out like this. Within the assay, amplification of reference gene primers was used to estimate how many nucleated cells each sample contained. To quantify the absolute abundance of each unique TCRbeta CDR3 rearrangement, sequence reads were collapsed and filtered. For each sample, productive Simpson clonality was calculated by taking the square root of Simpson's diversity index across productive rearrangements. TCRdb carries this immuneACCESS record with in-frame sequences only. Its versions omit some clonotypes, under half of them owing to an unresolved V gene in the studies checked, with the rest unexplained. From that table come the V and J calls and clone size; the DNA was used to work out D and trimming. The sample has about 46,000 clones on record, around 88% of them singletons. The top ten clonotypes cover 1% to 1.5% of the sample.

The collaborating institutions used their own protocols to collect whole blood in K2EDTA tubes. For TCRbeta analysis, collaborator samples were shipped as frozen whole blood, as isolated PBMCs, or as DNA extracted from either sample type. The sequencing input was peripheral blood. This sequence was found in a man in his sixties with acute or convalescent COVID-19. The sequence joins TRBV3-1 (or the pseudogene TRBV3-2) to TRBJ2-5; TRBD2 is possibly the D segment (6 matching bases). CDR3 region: CASGRRAEAGKTQYF. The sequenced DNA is TGTGCCAGCGGACGACGAGCGGAGGCGGGGAAGACCCAGTACTTC.